These 18 T cell receptor beta chains were sequenced from one sample in a study of post-analysis software for immune sequencing data. Study-wide results and caveats: Higher frequency in patients than in controls was seen for about five TRBV segments, with TRBV5-6, TRBV5-1 and TRBV20-1 among them.

The antigens these receptors bind are not known. Unique molecular identifiers featured in each of the TCR beta cDNA libraries. TCRdb itself ran the PCR reads through MiXCR, one entry per CDR3 protein. The repertoire holds hundreds of thousands of distinct CDR3 sequences, around 27% seen once, with roughly 0.54% in the top ten. Input material: blood. The source is a girl under 18 with multiple sclerosis.

This clonotype was recorded at least ten times. The chain has TRBV24-1 and TRBJ2-3; D unresolved. Germline lookup yields CDR1 KGHDR and CDR2 SFDVKD. The CDR3 length is 11 residues. V was trimmed by 7 bases and J by 4 bases, leaving 5 bases between them. CDR3 amino acids: CATSQSDTQYF. CDR3 DNA sequence: TGTGCCACCAGCCAGTCAGATACGCAGTATTTT.

This clonotype was seen a few times. The gene calls are TRBV29-1 and TRBJ1-2; D perhaps matches TRBD1 (6 bases). CDR3 length: 14 residues. Trimming took off 0 bases at V and 5 bases at J, with 13 bases between the two ends. Germline V lookup: CDR1 SQVTM, CDR2 ANQGSEA. CDR3 DNA: TGCAGCGTTGAAGACCCCGGGGGCGGGTATGGCTACACCTTC. Amino acid sequence: CSVEDPGGGYGYTF.

This clonotype showed up just a few times. The chain links TRBV10-1 to TRBJ2-2; D is uncertain. Trimming took off 2 bases at V and 7 bases at J, with 17 bases between the two ends. Germline values: CDR1 WNHNN, CDR2 SYGVQD (reference sequence). The CDR3 extends over 16 amino acids. The DNA for the CDR3 is TGCGCCAGCAGTGAGGAAGGGTCCCTCCGACACGGGGAGCTGTTTTTT. This sequence encodes CASSEEGSLRHGELFF.

This clonotype was counted many times. The chain is built from TRBV10-3 and TRBJ1-2; 9 nucleotides line up with TRBD1. Looked up from germline, CDR1 is ENHRY and CDR2 is SYGVKD. The CDR3 runs 13 residues. V trimming: 6 bases; J trimming: 4 bases; junction bases outside the gene matches: 3. The CDR3 coding sequence is TGTGCCATCAGGGGGACAGGGACCTATGGCTACACCTTC. Its protein product is CAIRGTGTYGYTF.

This chain joins TRBV20-1 and TRBJ2-3; 7 nucleotides line up with TRBD2. Trimming at V came to 3 bases and at J to 2 bases, leaving 8 bases not matched to a gene. Germline V gene sequence: CDR1 DFQATT, CDR2 SNEGSKA (reference sequence). The CDR3 has 15 amino acids. CDR3 DNA: TGCAGTGCTAGTATCCCCACTAGCGTCACAGATACGCAGTATTTT. Its translation is CSASIPTSVTDTQYF.

The rearrangement uses TRBV7-9 and TRBJ1-1; D uncertain. Trimming took off 1 base at V and 0 bases at J, with 9 bases between the two ends. CDR3 size: 15 residues. Germline CDR1 SEHNR, CDR2 FQNEAQ (reference sequence). As DNA, the CDR3 is TGTGCCAGCAGCTTAGACGGTGGGGTGAACACTGAAGCTTTCTTT. The encoded protein is CASSLDGGVNTEAFF.

The gene calls are TRBV7-9 and TRBJ2-5, with 9 positions matching TRBD2. The J call may be in error: the DNA end matches TRBJ2-7 better. Germline loops: CDR1 SEHNR, CDR2 FQNEAQ (reference sequence). This CDR3 is 17 amino acids long. This CDR3 is CASSSTLRREGRNEQYF. The CDR3, as DNA: TGTGCCAGCAGCTCCACCTTGAGGCGGGAGGGCCGGAACGAGCAGTACTTC.

This clonotype was seen once. The J gene is TRBJ1-1, the V gene TRBV3-1; D unclear. CDR1 and CDR2 (germline): LGHDT, YNNKEL (reference sequence). V dropped 1 base and J dropped 1 base, with 10 bases sitting between them. The CDR3 runs to 15 residues. The CDR3 bases are TGTGCCAGCAGCCAAGGGGCGGGTTGGAACACTGAAGCTTTCTTT. This translates into CASSQGAGWNTEAFF.

This clonotype was observed at least ten times. The J gene is TRBJ2-5, the V gene TRBV29-1; D is possibly TRBD1 (6 bases). CDR1 and CDR2 from the germline V gene are SQVTM and ANQGSEA. This CDR3 has 16 amino acids. The ends were cut back, 7 bases at V and 0 bases at J, with 21 bases in the middle. CDR3 amino acids: CSGGTTKTQYQETQYF. In DNA, the CDR3 is TGCAGCGGTGGGACAACAAAGACCCAGTACCAAGAGACCCAGTACTTC.

This chain links TRBV6-5 with TRBJ1-3; D may be TRBD1 (5 bases). The germline CDR1 and CDR2 sequences are MNHEY and SVGAGI. CDR3 length: 16 amino acids. V was clipped by 2 bases and J by 0 bases, with 11 bases between them. As DNA, the CDR3 is TGTGCCAGCAGTTACAGTGAGGGGTTCTCTGGAAACACCATATATTTT. Protein sequence: CASSYSEGFSGNTIYF.

The chain is built from TRBV29-1 and TRBJ2-2; D uncertain. Trimming pared 3 bases from V and 2 bases from J, leaving 13 bases between. This CDR3 is 15 amino acids long. Germline CDR1 SQVTM, CDR2 ANQGSEA. CDR3 coding DNA: TGCAGCGTTGAGGAGAGAGGCACTAACACCGGGGAGCTGTTTTTT. As protein: CSVEERGTNTGELFF.

The chain has TRBV6-5 and TRBJ2-1; D is uncertain. V lost 0 bases, J lost 8 bases, and 8 bases lay in between. CDR3 length: 13 amino acids. CDR1 and CDR2 (germline): MNHEY, SVGAGI. This CDR3 is CASSYSTSHEQFF. The CDR3 DNA reads as TGTGCCAGCAGTTACTCTACAAGTCATGAGCAGTTCTTC.

The rearrangement joins TRBV28 to TRBJ1-2; 11 nucleotides align to TRBD1. The germline CDR1 and CDR2 sequences are MDHEN and SYDVKM. The V gene end was trimmed by 3 bases and the J gene end by 8 bases; junction bases not matched to a gene: 8. The CDR3 sequence is 15 residues long. In nucleotides, the CDR3 is TGTGCCAGCAGTTTCGCCGGACAGGGGGCGTGGGGCTACACCTTC. Protein: CASSFAGQGAWGYTF.

This clonotype was seen a handful of times. This chain uses TRBV6-5 with TRBJ1-2; no clear D gene. V was pared by 8 bases and J by 4 bases, with 14 bases between. The germline gives CDR1 MNHEY, CDR2 SVGAGI. The CDR3 contains 13 residues. CDR3: CASGNMLGYGYTF. The CDR3 DNA is TGTGCCAGCGGCAATATGTTGGGCTATGGCTACACCTTC.

V and J are TRBV5-6 and TRBJ2-5; D gene uncertain. The CDR3 totals 16 residues. Trimming shortened V by 0 bases and J by 0 bases, and 12 bases separated the two germline ends. Germline-derived CDR1 and CDR2 are SGHDT and YYEEEE. CDR3 loop: CASSLDLGNNQETQYF. For the CDR3, the DNA is TGTGCCAGCAGCTTGGATTTGGGCAATAACCAAGAGACCCAGTACTTC.

This clonotype was observed a few times. This chain uses TRBV7-2 with TRBJ2-5; 9 bases fit TRBD2. The DNA end is a closer match to TRBJ2-7, so the J assignment may be wrong. The CDR3 consists of 14 residues. The germline V gene has CDR1 SGHTA and CDR2 FQGNSA. The CDR3 sequence is CASSLVAGEYEQYF. The CDR3, as DNA: TGTGCCAGCAGCTTAGTAGCGGGAGAGTACGAGCAGTACTTC.

The rearrangement joins TRBV20-1 to TRBJ2-5; maybe TRBD2 (6 bases). Germline loops: CDR1 DFQATT, CDR2 SNEGSKA (reference sequence). This CDR3 has 14 amino acids. V lost 6 bases and J 4 bases, leaving 18 bases between the germline ends. CDR3 nucleotides: TGCAGTGCCTCGACGACTAGAGGATTAGAGACCCAGTACTTC. Encoded protein: CSASTTRGLETQYF.

The CDR3 nucleotides are TGTGCCAGCAGCCGAAATGGGGGAAATCAGCCCCAGCATTTT. As protein: CASSRNGGNQPQHF. The V call is TRBV6-5, the J call TRBJ1-5, with D maybe TRBD1 (5 bases). V lost 6 bases and J 4 bases, leaving 13 bases between the germline ends. Germline lookup yields CDR1 MNHEY and CDR2 SVGAGI. The CDR3 loop spans 14 amino acids.